These T cell receptor beta chains were read from a single sample in a study of T-cell reconstitution after alpha-beta-depleted transplantation in children. TCRdb analysed the PCR reads with MiXCR anew, one entry per CDR3 protein. The sample records approximately 120,000 distinct CDR3 sequences, about 9.6% being singletons. This material consisted of PBMCs, mostly from graft donor cells, taken 180 days after TCRalphabeta/CD19-depleted stem cell transplant. The receptors were sampled from a girl less than two years old who had a stem cell transplant for combined immunodeficiency, so the T cells may come from the graft donor. Each CDR3 is given without its conserved first and last residue. D genes are given only for firm matches. Clone size is given for some rows only: seen once, a few or many times, or a class if the clone is expanded.

J gene: TRBJ1-1
D gene: NA
V gene: TRBV29-1
clone size: few
CDR3 protein: SVENSRATEAF

J gene: TRBJ1-4
D gene: NA
V gene: TRBV7-9
clone size: NA
CDR3 protein: ASSPEGEKLF

J gene: TRBJ1-2
D gene: TRBD1
V gene: TRBV18
clone size: NA
CDR3 protein: ASSPRTGQPNYGYT

J gene: TRBJ2-1
D gene: TRBD2
V gene: TRBV4-3
clone size: few
CDR3 protein: ASSQGTRGDEQF

J gene: TRBJ2-5
D gene: TRBD2
V gene: TRBV20-1
clone size: few
CDR3 protein: SALGLAQETQY

J gene: TRBJ2-7
D gene: NA
V gene: TRBV6-6
clone size: many
CDR3 protein: ASKFLQSYEQY

J gene: TRBJ1-2
D gene: NA
V gene: TRBV20-1
clone size: NA
CDR3 protein: SASQVEDGYT

J gene: TRBJ1-1
D gene: NA
V gene: TRBV6-6
clone size: many
CDR3 protein: ASSYPGGEAF

J gene: TRBJ2-5
D gene: NA
V gene: TRBV7-2
clone size: few
CDR3 protein: ASSSPGYQETQY

J gene: TRBJ1-5
D gene: NA
V gene: TRBV12-3/TRBV12-4
clone size: NA
CDR3 protein: ASSLSRAQPQH